Listed below are T cell receptor beta chains from one sample, sequenced in a study of post-analysis software for immune sequencing data. Each CDR3 protein is one row after TCRdb ran MiXCR on the PCR reads. The sample has hundreds of thousands of distinct CDR3 sequences; roughly 46% are singletons. Sequenced input: blood. Every receptor here comes from a girl under 18 with multiple sclerosis. Both conserved end residues are part of each CDR3. A D gene is named only where the DNA matches it firmly. Expanded clones are given a class, and other clones once, few, many or no size at all.

TRBV28,-,TRBJ1-2,-,TGTGCCAGCAGTTTATCATTAACCTATGGCTACACCTTC,CASSLSLTYGYTF
TRBV7-2,-,TRBJ2-7,TRBD2,TGTGCCAGCAGCTTAGACCCGGGACTAGCAACCTACGAGCAGTACTTC,CASSLDPGLATYEQYF
TRBV7-3,-,TRBJ1-5,-,TGTGCCAGCAGCTTTACAGGGACAAACAATCAGCCCCAGCATTTT,CASSFTGTNNQPQHF
TRBV18,few,TRBJ2-7,TRBD2,TGTGCCAGCTCACGAAGCGGGAGTATCGACGAGCAGTACTTC,CASSRSGSIDEQYF
TRBV11-2,-,TRBJ2-4,TRBD2,TGTGCCAGCAGCTTAGTTGGGGTTCGGGAGGATCGGCTGGACATTCAGTACTTC,CASSLVGVREDRLDIQYF
TRBV20-1,-,TRBJ2-5,TRBD1,TGCAGTGCTAGAGAGCTCCGGGACAGGGGCCAAGAGACCCAGTACTTC,CSARELRDRGQETQYF
TRBV28,-,TRBJ2-7,TRBD1,TGTGCCAGCCGCCTTCCCGGGACAGGGATCTACGAGCAGTACTTC,CASRLPGTGIYEQYF
TRBV12-3/TRBV12-4,-,TRBJ2-4,-,TGTGCCAGCAGTTTTGCTGACCTAGCCAAAAACATTCAGTACTTC,CASSFADLAKNIQYF
TRBV20-1,-,TRBJ2-3,TRBD2,TGCAGTGCTAGAGATAGCCGGGAGGCTAGCACAGATACGCAGTATTTT,CSARDSREASTDTQYF
TRBV5-6,-,TRBJ1-2,-,TGTGCCAGCAGCTTCTCCGGGGCGCTGGGGGGCTACACCTTC,CASSFSGALGGYTF
TRBV20-1,-,TRBJ1-5,-,TGCAGTGCTAACCGGGACGCAGATAGCAATCAGCCCCAGCATTTT,CSANRDADSNQPQHF
TRBV4-3,once,TRBJ2-1,TRBD1,TGCGCCAGCAGCCACTTACGCCGGGACAGACAATTCAATGAGCAGTTCTTC,CASSHLRRDRQFNEQFF
TRBV4-1,once,TRBJ1-1,TRBD1,TGCGCCAGCAGCCCGCCTTGGACAGGGTTCACTGAAGCTTTCTTT,CASSPPWTGFTEAFF
TRBV7-3,few,TRBJ2-1,TRBD2,TGTGCCAGCAGCTCAGGGACTAGCGGGAGTTTTGGTATTATCGATGAGCAGTTCTTC,CASSSGTSGSFGIIDEQFF
TRBV1,-,TRBJ2-3,-,-,CTSSLPVGGGTDTQYF
TRBV18,few,TRBJ1-1,TRBD1,TGTGCCAGCTCCCCTGGACAGGGCGCCACTGAAGCTTTCTTT,CASSPGQGATEAFF
TRBV25-1,-,TRBJ2-7,-,TGTGCCAGCAGTATAGCTAGCTACGAGCAGTACTTC,CASSIASYEQYF
TRBV20-1,-,TRBJ1-5,-,TGCAGTGCTAGTCGGTCAGGGGATAGCAATCAGCCCCAGCATTTT,CSASRSGDSNQPQHF
TRBV12-3/TRBV12-4,once,TRBJ2-2,TRBD2,TGTGCCAGCAGTTTCTCTAGCGGGAGGTTTGGTACCGGGGAGCTGTTTTTT,CASSFSSGRFGTGELFF
TRBV12-3/TRBV12-4,many,TRBJ2-7,-,TGTGCCAGCAGCTTTGGCGTCTCCTACGAGCAGTACTTC,CASSFGVSYEQYF
TRBV28,-,TRBJ1-1,TRBD1,TGTGCCAGCAGCGCCGGGACAGCGAACACTGAAGCTTTCTTT,CASSAGTANTEAFF
TRBV29-1,few,TRBJ2-7,TRBD2,TGCAGCGCCCTTATTAGGACTAGCTCCTACGAGCAGTACTTC,CSALIRTSSYEQYF
TRBV4-2,few,TRBJ1-1,-,TGTGCCAGCAGCAAGAAACAGGAGCCTAACACTGAAGCTTTCTTT,CASSKKQEPNTEAFF
TRBV7-7,few,TRBJ2-5,-,TGTGCTAGCAGCTTAGGGGGATCCGACGTACTTGAGACCCAGTACTTC,CASSLGGSDVLETQYF
TRBV29-1,-,TRBJ1-1,-,TGCAGCGTTGTTAATCGGCAGACGAACACTGAAGCTTTCTTT,CSVVNRQTNTEAFF
TRBV3-1,few,TRBJ2-7,-,TGTGCCAGCAGCTTGACAGGCTTGTGGGAGCAGTACTTC,CASSLTGLWEQYF
TRBV29-1,-,TRBJ2-7,-,TGCAGCGTTGAATCCGGGACTCTCGAGCAGTACTTC,CSVESGTLEQYF
TRBV20-1,-,TRBJ1-2,-,TGCAGTGCCGAAACTCGCAGCTATGGCTACACCTTC,CSAETRSYGYTF
TRBV2,few,TRBJ2-7,-,TGTGCCAGCATCGCGACGGACACCTACGAGCAGTACTTC,CASIATDTYEQYF
TRBV2,few,TRBJ2-1,-,TGTGCCAGCAGGGAGCTTCCTAGGGTGACTGAGCAGTTCTTC,CASRELPRVTEQFF
TRBV29-1,-,TRBJ2-1,-,TGCAGCGCAAGCGTTGCTAGCGCAAGCTCCTACAATGAGCAGTTCTTC,CSASVASASSYNEQFF
TRBV12-3/TRBV12-4,few,TRBJ2-5,-,TGTGCCAGCAGTTTAGTTCAAAGCCGCCAGGAGACCCAGTACTTC,CASSLVQSRQETQYF
TRBV20-1,few,TRBJ2-5,TRBD2,TGCAGTGCTAGGCTAGCGGGAGCGGGGGAGACCCAGTACTTC,CSARLAGAGETQYF
TRBV7-3,-,TRBJ2-7,TRBD2,TGTGCCAACAGCAAGACTAGCCTCCCCTACGAGCAGTACTTC,CANSKTSLPYEQYF
TRBV4-1,-,TRBJ2-3,TRBD2,TGCGCCAGCAGCCAAGGGCTAGCGGGCATAGGGATTAGCACAGATACGCAGTATTTT,CASSQGLAGIGISTDTQYF
TRBV7-6,-,TRBJ1-1,-,TGTGCCAGCAGCTTAGCTGCAACCGCTGAAGCTTTCTTT,CASSLAATAEAFF
TRBV15,-,TRBJ2-3,-,TGTGCCACCAGCAGAGATAATCGGCATAGCGCAGATACGCAGTATTTT,CATSRDNRHSADTQYF
TRBV20-1,-,TRBJ2-3,TRBD2,TGCAGTACTCGTTCGGGAGGGGGTACGCAGTATTTT,CSTRSGGGTQYF
TRBV15,-,TRBJ2-3,-,TGTGCCACCAGCAGCAGAACAGATACGCAGTATTTT,CATSSRTDTQYF
TRBV5-1,few,TRBJ2-1,TRBD2,TGCGCCAGCAGCTCGGGACTAGGGCCTATCAATGAGCAGTTCTTC,CASSSGLGPINEQFF
TRBV3-1,many,TRBJ2-7,-,TGTGCCAGCAGCTCGACCGGGGAGCAGTACTTC,CASSSTGEQYF